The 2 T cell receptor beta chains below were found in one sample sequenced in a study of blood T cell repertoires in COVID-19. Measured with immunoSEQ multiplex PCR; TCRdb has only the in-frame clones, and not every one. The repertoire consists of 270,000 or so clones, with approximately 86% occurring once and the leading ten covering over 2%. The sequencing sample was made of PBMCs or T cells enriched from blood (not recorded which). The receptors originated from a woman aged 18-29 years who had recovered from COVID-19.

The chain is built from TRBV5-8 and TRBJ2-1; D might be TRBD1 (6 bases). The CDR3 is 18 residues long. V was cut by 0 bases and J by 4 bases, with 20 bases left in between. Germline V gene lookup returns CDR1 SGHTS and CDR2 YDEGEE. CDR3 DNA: TGTGCCAGCAGCTTGGCCAGGATGTGGACAGCCCTTTACAATGAGCAGTTCTTC. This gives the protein CASSLARMWTALYNEQFF.

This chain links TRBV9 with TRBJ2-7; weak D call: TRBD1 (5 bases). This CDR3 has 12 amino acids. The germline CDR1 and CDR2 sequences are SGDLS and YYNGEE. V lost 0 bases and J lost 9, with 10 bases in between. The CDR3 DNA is TGTGCCAGCAGCGTAGAAACAGGAGCGCAGTACTTC. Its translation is CASSVETGAQYF.